This T cell receptor beta chain was observed in a study of cytomegalovirus exposure and HLA in healthy donors. Germline trimming cut 7 bases from V and 3 bases from J; bases unmatched to any gene: 10. The CDR3 loop spans 16 amino acids. The germline V gene encodes CDR1 SNHLY and CDR2 FYNNEI. 13 Jbeta primers and 60 Vbeta primers were used for the PCR. The assay was immunoSEQ multiplex PCR, and TCRdb's table has in-frame clones only and misses some. The sample records 150,000 or so clones, approximately 79% being singletons. This rearrangement joins TRBV2 to TRBJ2-2, with 8 bases matching TRBD1. The sample was PBMCs. This clonotype was obtained from a woman aged 45-60 years in good health and CMV-seropositive. The CDR3 region has the DNA TGTGCCAGCAAGGCGGGCGCAGGGGGCTACACCGGGGAGCTGTTTTTT. This translates into CASKAGAGGYTGELFF.